This T cell receptor (beta chain) was retrieved from a study of blood T cell repertoires in COVID-19 (dated by TCRdb to the early 2020s). Regarding the complete study: The collaborator samples originated in the United States, Italy and Spain and spanned the acute and convalescent phases of COVID-19. Subjects who had been exposed to COVID-19, were actively infected with it, or had recovered from it provided the deeply sampled blood TCRbeta repertoires that made up the dataset. A freely available public database, intended as a resource for researchers studying the immune response to SARS-CoV-2, is where the repertoires were released. The material from the prospective study consisted of cDNA or gDNA derived from T cells, B-cell-depleted T cells, or PBMCs. HLA class I and class II types, where available, came from metadata supplied by the sample provider rather than from assay-based typing. The samples were drawn from two sources: the first 160 participants of the ongoing ImmuneRACE study, and 1,000 to 1,500 subjects contributed by 6 global collaborators. Sample metadata almost always included a de-identified subject ID, COVID-19 status, age in years and sex.

General study outcomes and caveats: The quantity of clinical and demographic metadata differed by source and by participant and was supplied without curation.

With respect to this clone: The antigen this receptor binds is unknown. Per-base qualities were not stored, and no clone one base away is much larger.

TCRbeta CDR3 regions were amplified from genomic DNA by means of the immunoSEQ Assay, a bias-controlled multiplex PCR. As for how the authors treated the data: Within the assay, amplification of reference gene primers was used to estimate how many nucleated cells each sample contained. To quantify the absolute abundance of each unique TCRbeta CDR3 rearrangement, sequence reads were collapsed and filtered. For each sample, productive Simpson clonality was calculated as the square root of Simpson's diversity index over productive rearrangements. TCRdb carries this immuneACCESS record with in-frame sequences only. Its versions omit some clonotypes, under half of them owing to an unresolved V gene in the studies checked, with the rest unexplained. The V and J calls and clone size are taken from that table; D and trimming were inferred from the DNA. For this sample there are roughly 100,000 clones; 65% to 90% appear just once. Of the sample, 37% is held by the ten largest clones.

Each collaborating institution followed its own protocols to collect whole blood in K2EDTA tubes. Collaborator samples were shipped for TCRbeta analysis as frozen whole blood, isolated PBMCs, or DNA extracted from either sample type. The TCR originated in a man older than 75 with acute or convalescent COVID-19. Sequences were obtained from peripheral blood.

Read as DNA, the sequence is TGCGCCAGCAGCCTGGGACTAGCGGGGCTCACAGATACGCAGTATTTT. This is translated as CASSLGLAGLTDTQYF. The chain links TRBV5-1 with TRBJ2-3; 13 bases in between match TRBD2. Taken from cysteine to phenylalanine, the CDR3 has 16 residues. Only CDR3 DNA remains: 48 bases, in frame from the first base. The V end gives up 4 bases and the J end 2 bases, leaving 4 bases in the junction not matched to a gene. The germline V gene sets CDR1 to SGHRS and CDR2 to YFSETQ.